This entry is about one T cell receptor (beta chain). Its specificity is not known. This specimen belongs to a study of STAT5B mutations in CD4+ large granular lymphocyte leukemia. V dropped 3 bases and J dropped 0 bases, with 9 bases sitting between them. CDR3 length: 14 residues. CDR1 SGHTA and CDR2 FQGNSA come from the germline V gene. The survey-level immunoSEQ assay was used. Data came from immunoSEQ multiplex PCR; TCRdb stores just in-frame clones and leaves some out. The sample contains 32,000 or so clones, about 82% of which appear only once. General study findings and limits: TRBV06-family usage was enriched in top patient clones (8/27) versus controls (2/35). Without putative leukemic clones, patient CD4-sorted repertoires remained more clonal than healthy CD4+ repertoires.

The clonotype comes from a human donor in good health. The sample was CD4+ T cells from blood buffy coats. The chain is built from TRBV7-2 and TRBJ2-7; D gene uncertain. The CDR3 region has the DNA TGTGCCAGCAGCTTTTCCCCCTCCTCCTACGAGCAGTACTTC. Protein: CASSFSPSSYEQYF.